What follows are 5 T cell receptor beta chains derived from one specimen sequenced in a study of blood T cell repertoires in COVID-19. Produced via immunoSEQ multiplex PCR; TCRdb's table is partial and in-frame only. Of 250,000 to 300,000 clones in the sample, 70% to 90% were seen once. The sequenced material came from peripheral blood. The receptors derive from a woman in her sixties with acute or convalescent COVID-19.

The gene calls are TRBV7-9 and TRBJ2-2; 11 bases are shared with TRBD1. Germline-derived CDR1 and CDR2 are SEHNR and FQNEAQ (reference sequence). The V gene end was trimmed by 5 bases and the J gene end by 5 bases; junction bases not matched to a gene: 4. The CDR3 length is 15 residues. The CDR3 nucleotides read TGTGCCAGCAGCGCGGACAGGGGGCTAACCGGGGAGCTGTTTTTT. Its protein product is CASSADRGLTGELFF.

The J gene is TRBJ1-1, the V gene TRBV29-1; the D gene is possibly TRBD1 (6 bases). Trimming cost V 8 bases and J 0 bases, with 13 bases left between them. The CDR3 extends over 13 amino acids. The germline V gene encodes CDR1 SQVTM and CDR2 ANQGSEA. This chain's CDR3 is CSTSGDLNTEAFF. CDR3 nucleotide sequence: TGCAGCACGTCAGGGGATTTGAACACTGAAGCTTTCTTT.

The V and J genes are TRBV27 and TRBJ1-2, with D tentatively TRBD1 (5 bases). With 5 bases removed from V and 3 bases from J, the gap between germline ends came to 22 bases. The CDR3 spans 17 residues. Germline loops: CDR1 MNHEY, CDR2 SMNVEV (reference sequence). DNA of the CDR3: TGTGCCAGCAGTCGTACCGTCGTGGGGCCGGGGGACTATGGCTACACCTTC. Translated: CASSRTVVGPGDYGYTF.

This clone was counted once. This sequence joins TRBV19 and TRBJ1-2; possibly TRBD1 for D (6 bases). Germline-derived CDR1 and CDR2 are LNHDA and SQIVND (reference sequence). The CDR3 has 14 amino acids. Trimming shortened V by 9 bases and J by 8 bases, and 22 bases separated the two germline ends. Written as DNA, the CDR3 is TGTGCCAGAGGGCACAGGGCACGAGATGGGGGCTACACCTTC. Amino acid sequence: CARGHRARDGGYTF.

The rearrangement joins TRBV28 to TRBJ2-3, with 11 bases fitting TRBD2. Germline CDR1 and CDR2: MDHEN and SYDVKM. The V segment lost 3 bases and the J segment 2 bases; nucleotides outside the gene matches: 1. There are 15 residues in the CDR3. The CDR3 coding sequence is TGTGCCAGCAGTTTGACTAGCGGGGCCACAGATACGCAGTATTTT. Translation: CASSLTSGATDTQYF.